This paragraph reports one TCR beta chain. Trimming took off 0 bases at V and 7 bases at J, with 15 bases between the two ends. Germline V gene data show CDR1 as LNHNV and CDR2 as YYDKDF (reference sequence). The CDR3 has 15 amino acids. Method: immunoSEQ multiplex PCR; TCRdb's copy keeps in-frame clones and lacks some. The sample holds around 65,000 clones, 76% seen once. This sample is part of a study of T cell responses to AZD1222 COVID-19 vaccine. Study in general: Second-dose groups at about 4 or about 12 weeks were pooled.

The rearrangement links TRBV15 to TRBJ1-1; D gene uncertain. The material was peripheral blood, obtained on day 0 of AZD1222 vaccination. The clonotype originates from an adult in good health. CDR3 in DNA: TGTGCCACCAGCAGAGATTCGGGGTTGGTCAATGAAGCTTTCTTT. It encodes CATSRDSGLVNEAFF.